Listed here are 32 T cell receptor beta chains from one sample, sequenced in a study of Graves' ophthalmopathy and Graves' hyperthyroidism. Using RNA transcripts, the TCR beta CDR3 regions were amplified. HTBI primers were employed in first-round RT-PCR, then a second-round multiplex PCR followed. TCRdb re-called the multiplex PCR reads with MiXCR, one entry per CDR3 protein. The sample comprises some 750,000 distinct CDR3 sequences, roughly two fifths of which are singletons, and 44% rests with the top ten. Sequenced material: peripheral blood. The receptors originated from an adult man with Graves' ophthalmopathy.

This chain links TRBV4-1 with TRBJ2-5, with D tentatively TRBD2 (6 bases). The CDR3 extends over 16 amino acids. Germline V gene lookup returns CDR1 MGHRA and CDR2 YSYEKL. With 3 bases removed from V and 2 bases from J, the gap between germline ends came to 16 bases. The CDR3: CASSHLGGEGQETQYF. The CDR3 DNA follows: TGCGCCAGCAGCCATCTTGGAGGGGAAGGGCAAGAGACCCAGTACTTC.

This clonotype was picked up many times. The chain has TRBV20-1 and TRBJ1-2; no reliable D call. The CDR3 contains 11 residues. The germline gives CDR1 DFQATT, CDR2 SNEGSKA (reference sequence). The V end lost 5 bases, the J end lost 11 bases, and 15 bases lay between the germline ends. In DNA, the CDR3 is TGCAGTGCTTGGCAGGAATCCTTTTACACCTTC. It specifies CSAWQESFYTF.

The chain couples TRBV15 to TRBJ1-5; the match to TRBD1 covers 7 bases. This CDR3 contains 17 residues. Looked up from germline, CDR1 is LNHNV and CDR2 is YYDKDF (reference sequence). The ends lost 7 bases at V and 1 base at J; junction bases unmatched: 13. The CDR3 DNA sequence: TGTGCCACCAAGTCTGCCACAACGGGACAGAGCAATCAGCCCCAGCATTTT. It specifies CATKSATTGQSNQPQHF.

This clonotype showed up many times. The chain links TRBV7-9 to TRBJ2-5, with D maybe TRBD1 (6 bases). CDR1 and CDR2 from the germline V gene are SEHNR and FQNEAQ (reference sequence). V shed 6 bases and J shed 7 bases, with 18 bases lying between them. CDR3 size: 14 residues. The CDR3 loop is CASSPGQGRPTQYF. In DNA form, the CDR3 reads TGTGCCAGCAGTCCAGGCCAGGGGCGGCCGACCCAGTACTTC.

This clonotype was counted ten times or more. The V call is TRBV7-9, the J call TRBJ2-7, with 8 bases lining up with TRBD2. V lost 3 bases to trimming and J lost 5 bases; unmatched junction nucleotides: 6. The CDR3 extends over 14 amino acids. Germline V CDR1 and CDR2: SEHNR, FQNEAQ (reference sequence). The CDR3 is CASSFGGTRHEQYF. In nucleotides, the CDR3 is TGTGCCAGCAGCTTCGGGGGGACTAGACACGAGCAGTACTTC.

A word on this clonotype: A much larger clone sits a single nucleotide away, making a read error possible. J is TRBJ1-5 and V is TRBV20-1; D is unresolved. This CDR3 spans 12 amino acids. Germline CDR1 reads DFQATT; CDR2 reads SNEGSKA (reference sequence). CDR3 residues: CGAQTGNQPQHF. The CDR3 coding sequence is TGCGGTGCGCAGACTGGCAATCAGCCCCAGCATTTT.

The rearrangement links TRBV10-2 to TRBJ1-5, with a possible D match to TRBD1 (5 bases). The germline V gene has CDR1 WSHSY and CDR2 SAAADI. V was clipped by 4 bases and J by 0 bases, with 22 bases between them. The CDR3 length is 19 residues. The CDR3 nucleotides are TGCGCCAGCAGTGGAGCAGGGCCGCTTAACAGGCTTAGCAATCAGCCCCAGCATTTT. This sequence encodes CASSGAGPLNRLSNQPQHF.

This chain connects TRBV24-1 to TRBJ2-3; D is unclear. CDR1 is KGHDR and CDR2 is SFDVKD in the germline V gene. Trimming took off 8 bases at V and 4 bases at J, with 15 bases between the two ends. The CDR3 is made up of 14 amino acids. CDR3 nucleotides: TGTGCCACCAATAACCCTTTTCTTCCAGATACGCAGTATTTT. This translates into CATNNPFLPDTQYF.

Remarks on this clonotype: One end of the junction does not line up with germline, which may come from a read error. This chain connects TRBV10-3 to TRBJ1-6, with D possibly TRBD1 on 5 matching bases. CDR1 ENHRY and CDR2 SYGVKD come from the germline V gene. This CDR3 comprises 15 residues. The CDR3 loop reads CASSELGRTNSPLHF. CDR3 DNA: TGTGCCAGCAGTGAATTGGGACGGACCAATTCACCCCTCCACTTT.

The sample holds many counts of this clonotype. The chain uses TRBV10-3 and TRBJ1-5; maybe TRBD1 (6 bases). This CDR3 is built from 13 residues. The germline gives CDR1 ENHRY, CDR2 SYGVKD. Between the trimmed V and J ends, which lost 8 bases and 4 bases, there was a span of 12 bases. CDR3 sequence: CAIGGQPNQPQHF. Here the CDR3 DNA reads TGTGCCATCGGGGGGCAGCCTAATCAGCCCCAGCATTTT.

Turning to this clonotype: A much larger clone differs by one base, so this may be a read error. The chain uses TRBV7-2 and TRBJ1-6; maybe TRBD1 (5 bases). Trimming removed 6 bases at V and 10 bases at J, with 10 bases between. This CDR3 spans 12 amino acids. The V gene's germline CDR1 is SGHTA and CDR2 FQGNSA. CDR3 amino acids: CASRQAGSPLHF. As DNA, the CDR3 is TGTGCCAGCAGACAGGCCGGGTCACCCCTCCACTTT.

This clonotype was seen only a few times. This chain links TRBV20-1 with TRBJ2-6; D remains unclear. This CDR3 spans 16 amino acids. The germline V gene has CDR1 DFQATT and CDR2 SNEGSKA (reference sequence). Deletions cut 0 bases from V and 0 bases from J, with 9 bases between. This CDR3 reads CSARDRTNSGANVLTF. In DNA, the CDR3 is TGCAGTGCTAGAGACAGGACCAACTCTGGGGCCAACGTCCTGACTTTC.

A few counts support this clonotype. The chain combines TRBV19 with TRBJ1-3, with D tentatively TRBD1 (6 bases). The V end was cut by 3 bases, the J end by 7 bases, with 13 bases between. CDR1 and CDR2 from the germline V gene are LNHDA and SQIVND (reference sequence). The CDR3 runs 14 residues. CDR3 loop: CASSIQDSGNTIYF. The CDR3 DNA is TGTGCCAGTAGTATTCAGGACAGTGGGAACACCATATATTTT.

This chain connects TRBV20-1 to TRBJ1-5; tentative D call: TRBD1 (6 bases). The germline V and J ends were trimmed by 6 bases and 4 bases, with 13 bases remaining between them. CDR3 length equals 13 residues. Per the germline V gene, CDR1 is DFQATT and CDR2 is SNEGSKA (reference sequence). The CDR3 region is CSAGSGANQPQHF. DNA for the CDR3: TGCAGTGCCGGTTCGGGGGCAAATCAGCCCCAGCATTTT.

The chain combines TRBV7-9 with TRBJ2-2, with TRBD2 matching 9 bases. This CDR3 spans 16 amino acids. J was trimmed by 6 bases and V by 4 bases; bases with no gene match: 9. Per the germline V gene, CDR1 is SEHNR and CDR2 is FQNEAQ (reference sequence). The CDR3 DNA is TGTGCCAGCAGCTCCGGACTAGCGACTATATCCGGGGAGCTGTTTTTT. This encodes CASSSGLATISGELFF.

This clonotype came up a few times. The rearrangement uses TRBV2 and TRBJ1-2; D uncertain. Trimming removed 5 bases from V and 4 bases from J, with 11 bases in between. The CDR3 has 13 residues. Germline V gene sequence: CDR1 SNHLY, CDR2 FYNNEI. The DNA of the CDR3 is TGTGCCAGCAGTTTCGGCAGCGCCTATGGCTACACCTTC. It encodes CASSFGSAYGYTF.

In DNA, the CDR3 is TGTGCCAGCAGCGCAGTGGGTAATGAAAAACTGTTTTTT. Translating gives CASSAVGNEKLFF. The chain recombines TRBV7-9 with TRBJ1-4, with D unclear. CDR1 and CDR2 (germline): SEHNR, FQNEAQ (reference sequence). The CDR3 runs 13 residues. Trimming left V 5 bases short and J 4 bases short, with 8 bases between.

The table lists this clonotype with a few counts. The chain links TRBV11-2 to TRBJ1-6, with D unclear. Germline CDR1 and CDR2: SGHAT and FQNNGV. The CDR3 is 13 amino acids. V dropped 7 bases and J dropped 2 bases, with 6 bases sitting between them. The CDR3 reads CASTSAYNSPLHF. Written as DNA, the CDR3 is TGTGCCAGCACCTCCGCCTATAATTCACCCCTCCACTTT. The variable domain in full, with the rest retrieved from reference TRBV11-2 and TRBJ1-6, is EAGVAQSPRYKIIEKRQSVAFWCNPISGHATLYWYQQILGQGPKLLIQFQNNGVVDDSQLPKDRFSAERLKGVDSTLKIQPAKLEDSAVYLCASTSAYNSPLHFGNGTRLTVT.

This clonotype was seen repeatedly, ten times or more. The rearrangement joins TRBV7-9 to TRBJ1-3, with D uncertain. The CDR3 extends over 13 amino acids. Germline CDR1 and CDR2: SEHNR and FQNEAQ (reference sequence). V lost 2 bases and J lost 1, with 3 bases in between. The DNA for the CDR3 is TGTGCCAGCAGCTTAAAGTCTGGAAACACCATATATTTT. Its protein is CASSLKSGNTIYF.

This clonotype appeared many times. The chain combines TRBV29-1 with TRBJ1-2; 8 bases align to TRBD1. The CDR3 consists of 13 residues. J gave up 8 bases and V 7 bases, and 12 bases lay outside the gene matches. Germline CDR1 SQVTM, CDR2 ANQGSEA. The CDR3 DNA is TGCAGCGCCTCGACAGGGGACGGGGGGGGCTACACCTTC. This translates into CSASTGDGGGYTF.

CDR3 in amino acids: CASSSNDRRGYYGYTF. In DNA form, the CDR3 reads TGTGCCAGCAGTTCGAACGACAGGAGAGGCTACTATGGCTACACCTTC. V usage is TRBV2 and J usage is TRBJ1-2, with a tentative D call TRBD1 (6 bases). The CDR3 has 16 residues. Germline V gene lookup returns CDR1 SNHLY and CDR2 FYNNEI. The ends were cut back, 5 bases at V and 3 bases at J, with 19 bases in the middle.

This clonotype was seen more than once but under ten times. A much larger clone is a single base away; this may be a read error. The chain carries TRBV6-5 and TRBJ2-5; 7 bases fit TRBD1. V was pared by 6 bases and J by 2 bases, with 3 bases of the junction left unmatched. The CDR3 consists of 13 residues. Germline CDR1 is MNHEY and CDR2 is SVGAGI. The CDR3 nucleotides are TGTGCCAGCAGACCGGGACAGCAAGAGACCCAGTACTTC. Translated: CASRPGQQETQYF.

The chain uses TRBV7-3 and TRBJ2-7; TRBD2 aligns across 11 bases. Germline V gives CDR1 SGHTA, CDR2 FQGTGA. V was pared by 0 bases and J by 3 bases, with 7 bases of the junction left unmatched. The CDR3 sequence is 17 residues long. This chain's CDR3 is CASSLTGSGTSGYEQYF. In nucleotides, the CDR3 is TGTGCCAGCAGCTTAACGGGTAGCGGGACTAGCGGCTACGAGCAGTACTTC.

As to this clonotype: A read error may explain this, as a much larger clone is one base away. This chain joins TRBV20-1 and TRBJ2-5; D is ambiguous. The V gene's germline CDR1 is DFQATT and CDR2 SNEGSKA (reference sequence). Between the trimmed V and J ends, which lost 1 base and 9 bases, there was a span of 9 bases. The CDR3 length is 11 residues. The CDR3 here is CSARAGMAQYF. The CDR3 region has the DNA TGCAGTGCTAGAGCGGGCATGGCCCAGTACTTC.

The rearrangement joins TRBV7-9 to TRBJ1-2; weak D call: TRBD1 (5 bases). Trimming shortened V by 5 bases and J by 4 bases, and 17 bases separated the two germline ends. CDR3 length: 15 residues. Germline V gene lookup returns CDR1 SEHNR and CDR2 FQNEAQ (reference sequence). CDR3 nucleotides: TGTGCCAGCAGCCAAGATATGGGGACGTTCTATGGCTACACCTTC. Translation: CASSQDMGTFYGYTF. Full variable domain (rest looked up from reference TRBV7-9 and TRBJ1-2): DTGVSQNPRHKITKRGQNVTFRCDPISEHNRLYWYRQTLGQGPEFLTYFQNEAQLEKSRLLSDRFSAERPKGSFSTLEIQRTEQGDSAMYLCASSQDMGTFYGYTFGSGTRLTVV.

A word on this clonotype: Germline is not matched at one junction end, which may reflect a read error. J is TRBJ1-5 and V is TRBV7-2; the D gene is possibly TRBD1 (6 bases). Germline V gene lookup returns CDR1 SGHTA and CDR2 FQGNSA. This CDR3 comprises 15 residues. The CDR3 here is CATSYQTGAGQPQHF. The CDR3 region has the DNA TGTGCCACCAGCTATCAGACAGGAGCAGGGCAGCCCCAGCATTTT.

In regard to this clonotype: Just one base apart from a much larger clone, this may be a read error. The J gene is TRBJ1-4, the V gene TRBV9, with D possibly being TRBD1 (5 bases). CDR1 and CDR2 from the germline V gene are SGDLS and YYNGEE. Trimming cost V 1 base and J 6 bases, with 16 bases left between them. The CDR3 has 16 amino acids. DNA of the CDR3: TGTGCCAGCAGCGTACGTACGGGGGGTGATGATGAAAAACTGTTTTTT. As protein: CASSVRTGGDDEKLFF.

The sample holds one count of this clonotype. The rearrangement uses TRBV2 and TRBJ1-1; D is possibly TRBD1 (5 bases). Germline V gene lookup returns CDR1 SNHLY and CDR2 FYNNEI. CDR3 size: 10 residues. The CDR3, as DNA: TGTGCAGCCCGGGGGACTGAAGCTTTCTTT. Protein sequence: CAARGTEAFF.

This clonotype was seen repeatedly, ten times or more. The chain has TRBV7-9 and TRBJ1-2, with D perhaps matching TRBD1 (6 bases). The CDR3 sequence is 11 residues long. V was clipped by 3 bases and J by 14 bases, with 13 bases between them. Germline CDR1 is SEHNR and CDR2 is FQNEAQ (reference sequence). The CDR3 is CASSFRQAVTF. The CDR3 bases are TGTGCCAGCAGCTTTAGACAGGCGGTGACCTTC.

V and J are TRBV25-1 and TRBJ1-2, with unresolved D. V was trimmed by 7 bases and J by 2 bases, leaving 14 bases between them. The CDR3 has 14 amino acids. The V gene's germline CDR1 is MGHDK and CDR2 SYGVNS. The CDR3 DNA follows: TGTGCCAGCAAACCTCTGACAAGCAACTATGGCTACACCTTC. Its translation is CASKPLTSNYGYTF.

This clonotype occurred once. CDR3 DNA sequence: TGTGCCAGCAGCTTCTGGGAGGGGGCCAACGTCCTGACTTTC. Translation gives CASSFWEGANVLTF. V and J are TRBV7-9 and TRBJ2-6, with D possibly matching TRBD2 (5 bases). V shed 3 bases and J shed 4 bases, with 7 bases lying between them. CDR3 size: 14 residues. Germline lookup yields CDR1 SEHNR and CDR2 FQNEAQ (reference sequence).

The chain employs TRBV5-4 and TRBJ1-6, with 10 nucleotides matching TRBD1. This CDR3 region has 16 residues. The V segment lost 4 bases and the J segment 9 bases; nucleotides outside the gene matches: 10. Germline V gene sequence: CDR1 SGHNT, CDR2 YYREEE (reference sequence). Here the CDR3 DNA reads TGTGCCAGCAGCCCCGGGACAGGGGATGACGGTTCACCCCTCCACTTT. Amino acid sequence: CASSPGTGDDGSPLHF.